Presented here are 12 T cell receptor beta chains from one specimen sequenced in a study of tumor and adjacent non-tumor tissue in lung cancer. No cell sorting was done before RNA was extracted from the tissue. Three rounds of nested PCR, following a modified ARM-PCR protocol, produced the TCRbeta library. Using its own MiXCR run on the multiplex PCR reads, TCRdb lists one record per CDR3 protein. Here the sample spans approximately 120,000 distinct CDR3 sequences, roughly 64% being singletons. Sequencing used lung tumor tissue. All receptors derive from a man under 40 with non-small cell lung cancer.

A few counts support this clonotype. The chain carries TRBV7-9 and TRBJ1-2; 7 bases line up with TRBD1. Per germline, CDR1 SEHNR and CDR2 FQNEAQ (reference sequence). This CDR3 comprises 13 residues. V shed 3 bases and J 8 bases; nucleotides not matched to a gene: 6. CDR3 loop: CASSFGQAAGYTF. Here the CDR3 DNA reads TGTGCCAGCAGCTTTGGACAGGCTGCGGGCTACACCTTC. Drawing the rest from reference TRBV7-9 and TRBJ1-2, the complete variable domain is DTGVSQNPRHKITKRGQNVTFRCDPISEHNRLYWYRQTLGQGPEFLTYFQNEAQLEKSRLLSDRFSAERPKGSFSTLEIQRTEQGDSAMYLCASSFGQAAGYTFGSGTRLTVV.

This clonotype is a singleton in its sample. V usage is TRBV10-3 and J usage is TRBJ2-5; D gene unclear. Per germline, CDR1 ENHRY and CDR2 SYGVKD. This CDR3 spans 14 amino acids. V was cut by 4 bases and J by 1 base, with 10 bases left in between. The CDR3 reads CAISVSGVQETQYF. The CDR3 DNA reads as TGTGCCATCAGTGTCTCAGGAGTCCAAGAGACCCAGTACTTC.

V and J are TRBV7-9 and TRBJ1-6; maybe TRBD1 (6 bases). Germline loops: CDR1 SEHNR, CDR2 FQNEAQ (reference sequence). The CDR3 runs to 15 residues. The V end lost 1 base, the J end lost 7 bases, and 11 bases lay between the germline ends. CDR3 protein: CASSLGGAGNSPLHF. The CDR3 DNA reads TGTGCCAGCAGCTTAGGGGGGGCTGGAAATTCACCCCTCCACTTT. Supplemented by reference TRBV7-9 and TRBJ1-6, the full variable domain reads DTGVSQNPRHKITKRGQNVTFRCDPISEHNRLYWYRQTLGQGPEFLTYFQNEAQLEKSRLLSDRFSAERPKGSFSTLEIQRTEQGDSAMYLCASSLGGAGNSPLHFGNGTRLTVT.

CDR3 nucleotides: TGTGCCAGCAGTTACTCAGGGGTTAGCGGGATTGGAGATACGCAGCATTTT. Amino acid sequence: CASSYSGVSGIGDTQHF. The chain has TRBV6-5 and TRBJ2-3, with a weak D call TRBD1 (5 bases). The J call may be wrong; the DNA end is better matched by TRBJ1-5. The CDR3 has 17 residues. Germline CDR1 MNHEY, CDR2 SVGAGI.

This clonotype was found once. This could be a read error, since a much larger clone is one nucleotide away. The gene calls are TRBV29-1 and TRBJ2-7; maybe TRBD2 (7 bases). CDR1 is SQVTM and CDR2 is ANQGSEA in the germline V gene. CDR3 size: 13 residues. Trimming removed 5 bases at V and 6 bases at J, with 17 bases between. CDR3 nucleotide sequence: TGCAGCGTTATAAGAGGGGGGGTTGGCGAGCAGTACTTC. Residues: CSVIRGGVGEQYF.

Turning to this clonotype: This may arise from a read error, as a much more abundant clone is one base away. Without the conserved terminal phenylalanine or tryptophan, this CDR3 likely stems from a read error. This chain uses TRBV6-5 with TRBJ1-1; 8 bases line up with TRBD1. Trimming took 2 bases from V and 1 from J; bases not matched to a gene: 9. The V gene's germline CDR1 is MNHEY and CDR2 SVGAGI. The CDR3 consists of 17 residues. The chain's CDR3 is CASSYRIPGQANTEAFS. The DNA of the CDR3 is TGTGCCAGCAGTTACCGAATCCCGGGACAGGCGAACACTGAAGCTTTCTCT.

The V and J genes are TRBV30 and TRBJ2-7; D is perhaps TRBD2 (6 bases). This CDR3 spans 14 amino acids. The V and J ends lost 2 bases and 7 bases respectively, with 18 bases between them. Germline CDR1 reads GTSNPN; CDR2 reads SVGIG (reference sequence). CDR3 sequence reads: CAWSMGLRRREQYF. DNA of the CDR3: TGTGCCTGGAGTATGGGACTCCGGCGGAGGGAGCAGTACTTC. Looking up the rest from reference TRBV30 and TRBJ2-7 gives the full variable domain: SQTIHQWPATLVQPVGSPLSLECTVEGTSNPNLYWYRQAAGRGLQLLFYSVGIGQISSEVPQNLSASRPQDRQFILSSKKLLLSDSGFYLCAWSMGLRRREQYFGPGTRLTVT.

This clonotype was detected a few times. This sequence joins TRBV30 and TRBJ2-7, with D maybe TRBD1 (5 bases). Germline CDR1 reads GTSNPN; CDR2 reads SVGIG (reference sequence). This CDR3 has 14 residues. V shed 0 bases and J shed 2 bases, with 11 bases lying between them. CDR3 sequence: CAWSVGGAAYEQYF. In DNA form, the CDR3 reads TGTGCCTGGAGTGTCGGTGGGGCGGCCTACGAGCAGTACTTC.

This clonotype was observed a few times. This chain connects TRBV20-1 to TRBJ2-3; D remains unclear. The CDR3 loop spans 12 amino acids. CDR1 is DFQATT and CDR2 is SNEGSKA in the germline V gene (reference sequence). V was pared by 3 bases and J by 7 bases, with 11 bases between. Written as DNA, the CDR3 is TGCAGTGCTAGGGAAGGAAAGCATACGCAGTATTTT. Translating it yields CSAREGKHTQYF.

This clonotype occurred many times. The chain couples TRBV5-1 to TRBJ2-4, with TRBD2 matching over 9 bases. Trimming removed 0 bases from V and 9 bases from J; junction bases left unmatched: 1. Germline loops: CDR1 SGHRS, CDR2 YFSETQ. The CDR3 loop spans 13 amino acids. The CDR3 coding sequence is TGCGCCAGCAGCTTGGCGACTAGCGGCATTCAGTACTTC. This translates into CASSLATSGIQYF.

This clonotype was detected ten times or more. The rearrangement uses TRBV20-1 and TRBJ1-5; TRBD1 agrees at 11 bases. This CDR3 has 12 amino acids. CDR1 DFQATT and CDR2 SNEGSKA come from the germline V gene (reference sequence). Trimming cost V 5 bases and J 6 bases; bases outside gene matches: 0. CDR3 nucleotides: TGCAGTGCTGGGACAGGGGGTCAGCCCCAGCATTTT. Its translation: CSAGTGGQPQHF.

Many counts were recorded for this clonotype. J is TRBJ1-1 and V is TRBV4-3, with no clear D. Trimming shortened V by 0 bases and J by 0 bases, and 5 bases separated the two germline ends. Germline CDR1 LGHNA, CDR2 YSLEER. The CDR3 loop spans 14 amino acids. CDR3 region: CASSQDRLNTEAFF. The DNA of the CDR3 is TGCGCCAGCAGCCAAGATCGGCTGAACACTGAAGCTTTCTTT.